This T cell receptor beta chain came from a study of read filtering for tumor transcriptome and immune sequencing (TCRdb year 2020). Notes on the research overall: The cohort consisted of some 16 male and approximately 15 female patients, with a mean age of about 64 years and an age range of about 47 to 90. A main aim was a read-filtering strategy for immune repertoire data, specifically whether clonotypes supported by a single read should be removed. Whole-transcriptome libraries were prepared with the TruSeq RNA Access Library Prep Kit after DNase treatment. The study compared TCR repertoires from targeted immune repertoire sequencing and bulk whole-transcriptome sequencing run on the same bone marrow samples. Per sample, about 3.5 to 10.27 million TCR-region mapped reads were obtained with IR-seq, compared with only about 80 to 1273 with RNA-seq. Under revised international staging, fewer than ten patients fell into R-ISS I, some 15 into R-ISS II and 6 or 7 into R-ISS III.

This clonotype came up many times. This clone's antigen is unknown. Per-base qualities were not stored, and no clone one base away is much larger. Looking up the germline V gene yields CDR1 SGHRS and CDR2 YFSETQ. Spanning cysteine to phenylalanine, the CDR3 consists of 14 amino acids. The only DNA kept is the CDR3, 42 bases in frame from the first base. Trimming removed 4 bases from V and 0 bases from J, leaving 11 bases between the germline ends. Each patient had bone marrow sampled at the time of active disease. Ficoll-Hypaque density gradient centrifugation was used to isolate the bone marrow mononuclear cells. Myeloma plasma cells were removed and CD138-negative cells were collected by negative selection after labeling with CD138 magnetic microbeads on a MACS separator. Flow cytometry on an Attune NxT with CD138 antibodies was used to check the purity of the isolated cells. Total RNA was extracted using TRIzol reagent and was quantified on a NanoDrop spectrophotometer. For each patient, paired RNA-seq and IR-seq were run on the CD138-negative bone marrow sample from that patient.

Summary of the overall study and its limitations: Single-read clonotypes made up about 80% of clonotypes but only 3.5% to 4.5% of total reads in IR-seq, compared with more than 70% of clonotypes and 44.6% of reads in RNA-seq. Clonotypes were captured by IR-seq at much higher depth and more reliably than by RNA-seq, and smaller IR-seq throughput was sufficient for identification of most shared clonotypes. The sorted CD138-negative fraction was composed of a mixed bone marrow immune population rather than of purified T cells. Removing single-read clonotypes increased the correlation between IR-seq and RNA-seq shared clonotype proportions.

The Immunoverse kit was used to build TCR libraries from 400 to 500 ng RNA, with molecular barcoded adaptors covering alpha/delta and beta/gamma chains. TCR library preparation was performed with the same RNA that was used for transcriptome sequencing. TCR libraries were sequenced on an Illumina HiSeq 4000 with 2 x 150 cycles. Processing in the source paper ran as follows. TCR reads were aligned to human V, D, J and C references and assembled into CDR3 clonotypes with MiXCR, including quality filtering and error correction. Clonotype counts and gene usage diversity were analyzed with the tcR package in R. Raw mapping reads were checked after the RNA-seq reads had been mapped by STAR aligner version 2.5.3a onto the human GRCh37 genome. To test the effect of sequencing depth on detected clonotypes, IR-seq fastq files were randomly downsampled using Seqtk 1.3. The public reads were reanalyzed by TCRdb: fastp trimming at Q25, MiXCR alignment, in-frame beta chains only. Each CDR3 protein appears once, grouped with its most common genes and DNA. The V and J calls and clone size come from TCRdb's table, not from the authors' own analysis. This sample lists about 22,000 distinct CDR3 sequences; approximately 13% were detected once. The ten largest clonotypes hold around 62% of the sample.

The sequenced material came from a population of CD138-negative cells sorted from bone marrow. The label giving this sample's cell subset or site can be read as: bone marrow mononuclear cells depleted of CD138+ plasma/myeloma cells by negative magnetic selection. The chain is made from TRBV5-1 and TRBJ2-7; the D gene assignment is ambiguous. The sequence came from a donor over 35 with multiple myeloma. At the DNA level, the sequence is TGCGCCAGCAGCGTGTCTCTGAGCTCCTACGAGCAGTACTTC. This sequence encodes CASSVSLSSYEQYF.